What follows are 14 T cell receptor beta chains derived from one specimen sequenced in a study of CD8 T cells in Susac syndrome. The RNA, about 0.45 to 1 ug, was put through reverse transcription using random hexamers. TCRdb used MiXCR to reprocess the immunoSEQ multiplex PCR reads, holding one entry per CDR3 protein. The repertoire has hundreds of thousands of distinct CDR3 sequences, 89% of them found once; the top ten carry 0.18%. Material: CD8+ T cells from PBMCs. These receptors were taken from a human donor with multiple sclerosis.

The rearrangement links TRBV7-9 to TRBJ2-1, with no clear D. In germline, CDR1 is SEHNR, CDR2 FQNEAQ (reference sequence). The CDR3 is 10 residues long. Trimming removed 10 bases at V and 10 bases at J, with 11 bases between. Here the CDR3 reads CAIIESEQFF. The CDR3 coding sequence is TGTGCCATCATCGAGTCAGAGCAGTTCTTC.

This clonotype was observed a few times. The CDR3 loop reads CSVLEVAGNYEQYF. DNA of the CDR3: TGCAGCGTGTTAGAGGTAGCGGGTAACTACGAGCAGTACTTC. The chain recombines TRBV29-1 with TRBJ2-7; 7 nucleotides agree with TRBD2. There are 14 residues in the CDR3. Looked up from germline, CDR1 is SQVTM and CDR2 is ANQGSEA. V was pared by 6 bases and J by 3 bases, with 11 bases of the junction left unmatched.

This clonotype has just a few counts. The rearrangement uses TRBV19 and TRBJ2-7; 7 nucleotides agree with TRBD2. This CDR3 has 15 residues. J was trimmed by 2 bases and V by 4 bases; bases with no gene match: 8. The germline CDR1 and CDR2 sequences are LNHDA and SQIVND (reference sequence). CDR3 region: CASSTAPSGTYEQYF. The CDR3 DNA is TGTGCCAGTAGTACAGCCCCCAGCGGGACCTACGAGCAGTACTTC. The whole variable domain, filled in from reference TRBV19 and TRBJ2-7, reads DGGITQSPKYLFRKEGQNVTLSCEQNLNHDAMYWYRQDPGQGLRLIYYSQIVNDFQKGDIAEGYSVSREKKESFPLTVTSAQKNPTAFYLCASSTAPSGTYEQYFGPGTRLTVT.

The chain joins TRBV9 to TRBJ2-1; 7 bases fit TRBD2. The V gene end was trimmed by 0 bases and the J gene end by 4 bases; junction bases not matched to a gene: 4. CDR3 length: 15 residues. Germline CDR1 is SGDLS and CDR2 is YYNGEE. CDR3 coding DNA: TGTGCCAGCAGCGTAGGCGGGAGAGGATACAATGAGCAGTTCTTC. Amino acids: CASSVGGRGYNEQFF.

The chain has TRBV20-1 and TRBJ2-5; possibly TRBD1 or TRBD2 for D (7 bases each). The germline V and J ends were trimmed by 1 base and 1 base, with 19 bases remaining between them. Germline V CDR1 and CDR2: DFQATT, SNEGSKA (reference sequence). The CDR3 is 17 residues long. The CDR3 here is CSARATGRGSSQETQYF. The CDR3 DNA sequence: TGCAGTGCTAGAGCGACAGGGCGCGGGAGTTCCCAAGAGACCCAGTACTTC.

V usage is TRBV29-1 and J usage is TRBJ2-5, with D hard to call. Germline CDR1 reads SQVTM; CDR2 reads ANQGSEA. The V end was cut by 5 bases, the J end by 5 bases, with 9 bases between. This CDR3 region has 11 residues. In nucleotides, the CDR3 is TGCAGCGTTCTGGTGGTGGAGACCCAGTACTTC. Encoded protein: CSVLVVETQYF.

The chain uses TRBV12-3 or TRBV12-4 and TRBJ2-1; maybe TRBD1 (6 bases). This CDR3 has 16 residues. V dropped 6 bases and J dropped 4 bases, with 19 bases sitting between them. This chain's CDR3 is CASRGQGRAAYNEQFF. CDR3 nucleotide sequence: TGTGCCAGCAGGGGACAAGGCCGGGCCGCTTACAATGAGCAGTTCTTC.

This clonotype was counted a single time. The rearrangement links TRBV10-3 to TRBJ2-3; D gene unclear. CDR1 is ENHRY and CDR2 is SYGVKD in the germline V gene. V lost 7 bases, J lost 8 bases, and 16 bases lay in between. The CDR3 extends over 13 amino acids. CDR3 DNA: TGTGCCATCAAGGGCAGCCTGCATGGTACGCAGTATTTT. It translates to CAIKGSLHGTQYF.

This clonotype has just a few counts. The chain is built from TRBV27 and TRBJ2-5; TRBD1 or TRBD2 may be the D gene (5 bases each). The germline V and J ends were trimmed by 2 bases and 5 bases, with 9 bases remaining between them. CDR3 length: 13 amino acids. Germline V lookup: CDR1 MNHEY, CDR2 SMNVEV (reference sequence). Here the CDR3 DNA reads TGTGCCAGCAGTTTAGGGTGGGGGGAGACCCAGTACTTC. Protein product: CASSLGWGETQYF.

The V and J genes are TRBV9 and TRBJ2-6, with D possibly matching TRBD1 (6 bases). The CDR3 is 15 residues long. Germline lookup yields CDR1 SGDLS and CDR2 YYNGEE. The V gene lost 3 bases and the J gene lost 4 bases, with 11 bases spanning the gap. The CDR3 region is CASSAQGSGANVLTF. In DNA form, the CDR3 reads TGTGCCAGCAGCGCGCAGGGGTCCGGGGCCAACGTCCTGACTTTC.

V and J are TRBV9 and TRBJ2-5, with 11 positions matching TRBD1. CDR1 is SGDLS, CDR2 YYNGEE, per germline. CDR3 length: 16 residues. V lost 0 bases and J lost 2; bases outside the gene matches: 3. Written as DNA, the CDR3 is TGTGCCAGCAGCGTAGGGGGACAGGGGGAACAAGAGACCCAGTACTTC. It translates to CASSVGGQGEQETQYF. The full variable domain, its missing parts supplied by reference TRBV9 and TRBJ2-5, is DSGVTQTPKHLITATGQRVTLRCSPRSGDLSVYWYQQSLDQGLQFLIQYYNGEERAKGNILERFSAQQFPDLHSELNLSSLELGDSALYFCASSVGGQGEQETQYFGPGTRLLVL.

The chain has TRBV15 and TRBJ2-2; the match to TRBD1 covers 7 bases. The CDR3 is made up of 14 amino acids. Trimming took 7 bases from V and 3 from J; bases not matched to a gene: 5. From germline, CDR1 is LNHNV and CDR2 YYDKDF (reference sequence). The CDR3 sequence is CATTGTADTGELFF. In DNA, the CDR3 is TGTGCCACCACCGGGACAGCGGACACCGGGGAGCTGTTTTTT. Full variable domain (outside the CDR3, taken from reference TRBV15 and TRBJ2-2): DAMVIQNPRYQVTQFGKPVTLSCSQTLNHNVMYWYQQKSSQAPKLLFHYYDKDFNNEADTPDNFQSRRPNTSFCFLDIRSPGLGDTAMYLCATTGTADTGELFFGEGSRLTVL.

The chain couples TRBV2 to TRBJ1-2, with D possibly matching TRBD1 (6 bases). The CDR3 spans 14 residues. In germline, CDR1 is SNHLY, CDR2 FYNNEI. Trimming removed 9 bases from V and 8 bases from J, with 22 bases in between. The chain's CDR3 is CASLPRDTLFGYTF. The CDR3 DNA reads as TGTGCCAGTCTTCCTCGGGACACCCTATTCGGCTACACCTTC.

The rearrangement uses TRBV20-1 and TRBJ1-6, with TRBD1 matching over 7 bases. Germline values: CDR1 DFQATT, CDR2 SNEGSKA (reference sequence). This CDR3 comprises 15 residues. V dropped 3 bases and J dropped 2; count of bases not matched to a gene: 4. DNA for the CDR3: TGCAGTGCTAGTGGGACAGTTCCCTATAATTCACCCCTCCACTTT. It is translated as CSASGTVPYNSPLHF.